These T cell receptor beta chains were read from a single sample in a study of CD8 T cells in ankylosing spondylitis. TCRdb re-derived calls from the 5' RACE reads in MiXCR, one entry per CDR3 protein. This sample has 250,000 to 300,000 distinct CDR3 sequences, with roughly 18% found just once. The sample comprised blood, either unsorted or a sorted T cell fraction (not recorded which). The receptor set was obtained from a male donor with ankylosing spondylitis or in good health (not recorded which). CDR3s include the opening cysteine and the closing phenylalanine or tryptophan.

v_call cdr3_aa
TRBV3-1 CASTGSGYEQYF
TRBV27 CASSLEVAGFYNEQFF
TRBV2 CASSDFETGYTGELFF
TRBV20-1 CSADMIGGSSYNEQFF
TRBV4-1 CASSPQGTGVEQFF
TRBV5-1 CASSLDGPGEAFF
TRBV20-1 CSARTDPGLGFF
TRBV6-5 CASSYSKGYETQYF
TRBV12-3/TRBV12-4 CASSPNGWEQYF
TRBV20-1 CSARDYGSPGTEAFF
TRBV3-1 CASSQPMDTQYF
TRBV7-2 CASSWEAWETQYF
TRBV28 CASRFGLAGGYNEQFF
TRBV29-1 CSVEVGVAGVGEQFF
TRBV12-3/TRBV12-4 CASSHRHILAPNSYEQYF
TRBV7-9 CASSSGTGEKLFF
TRBV12-3/TRBV12-4 CASSLAETGYLYEQYF
TRBV5-1 CASSLAALNDEQFF
TRBV4-1 CASSQEESVRGRYTEAFF
TRBV9 CASSVGGPTGELFF
TRBV4-1 CASSRRQTQETQYF
TRBV20-1 CSASGQIAENTDTQYF
TRBV12-3/TRBV12-4 CATRDNSYEQYF
TRBV29-1 CSVVVGSYEQYF
TRBV20-1 CSASPWDNEAFF
TRBV12-3/TRBV12-4 CASSERELYEQYF
TRBV7-9 CASSEHRGPETQYF
TRBV15 CATSRRWGDEQFF
TRBV10-3 CAISETSGRIDEQYF
TRBV29-1 CSVGTSGRRHSYNEQFF
TRBV29-1 CSVVFYLGSWSSTDTQYF
TRBV5-1 CASSLRQAKGEQYF
TRBV3-1 CASRQEGLAGRETQYF
TRBV11-2 CASSFGQGFGEQYF
TRBV7-8 CASSTLNREGGGTEAFF
TRBV30 CAWSVRLAGVNEQYF
TRBV12-3/TRBV12-4 CASSTNRGIGFEQFF
TRBV7-6 CASSPWESDNEQFF
TRBV7-8 CASSQGTAYTDTQYF
TRBV20-1 CSARDGTGGGETQYF
TRBV7-6 CASSSGLAGGNNEQFF
TRBV29-1 CSVEGLAGGYSYNEQFF
TRBV6-4 CASSSTGGPNEQFF
TRBV5-1 CASSTDRGDEKLFF
TRBV7-9 CASSPRLAGASSYEQYF
TRBV14 CASSPLGEQYF
TRBV4-1 CASSQEGLAGSNGELFF
TRBV6-2/TRBV6-3 CASSYLGGPIASYEQYF